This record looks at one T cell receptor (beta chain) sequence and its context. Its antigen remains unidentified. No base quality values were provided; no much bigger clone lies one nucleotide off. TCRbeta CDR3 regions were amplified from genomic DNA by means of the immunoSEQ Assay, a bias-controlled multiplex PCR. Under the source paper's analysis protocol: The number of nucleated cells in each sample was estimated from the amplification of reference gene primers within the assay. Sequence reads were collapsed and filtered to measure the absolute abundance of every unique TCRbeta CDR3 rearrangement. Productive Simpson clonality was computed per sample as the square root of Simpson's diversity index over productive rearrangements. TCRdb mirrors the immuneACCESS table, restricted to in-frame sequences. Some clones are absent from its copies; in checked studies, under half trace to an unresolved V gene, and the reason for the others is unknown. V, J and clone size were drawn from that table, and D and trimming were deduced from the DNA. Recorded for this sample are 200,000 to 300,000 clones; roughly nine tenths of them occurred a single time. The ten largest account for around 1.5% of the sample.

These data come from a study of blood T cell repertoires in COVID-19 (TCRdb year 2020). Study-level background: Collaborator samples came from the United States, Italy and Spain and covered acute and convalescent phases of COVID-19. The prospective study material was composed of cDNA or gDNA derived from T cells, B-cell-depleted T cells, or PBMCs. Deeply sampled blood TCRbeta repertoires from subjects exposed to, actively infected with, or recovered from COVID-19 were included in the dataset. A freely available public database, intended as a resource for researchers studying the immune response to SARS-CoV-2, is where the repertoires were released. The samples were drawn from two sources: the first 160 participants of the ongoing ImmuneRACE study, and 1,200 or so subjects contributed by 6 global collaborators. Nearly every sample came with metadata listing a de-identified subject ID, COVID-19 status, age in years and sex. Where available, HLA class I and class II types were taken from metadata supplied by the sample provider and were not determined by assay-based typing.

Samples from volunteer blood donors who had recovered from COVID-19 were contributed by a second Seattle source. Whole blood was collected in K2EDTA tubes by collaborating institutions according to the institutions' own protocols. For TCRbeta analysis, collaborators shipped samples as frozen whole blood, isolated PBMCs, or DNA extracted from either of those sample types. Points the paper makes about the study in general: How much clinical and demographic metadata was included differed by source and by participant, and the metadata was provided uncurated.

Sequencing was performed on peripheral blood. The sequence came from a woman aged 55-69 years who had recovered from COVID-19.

The CDR3 region: CASSMDRVLEQYF. The DNA reads TGTGCCAGCAGTATGGACAGGGTTCTGGAGCAGTACTTC. Recombination joined TRBV2 with TRBJ2-7, with 8 bases aligning to TRBD1. Relative to germline, V is missing 5 bases and J is missing 7 bases, with 7 bases of the junction outside any gene match. From the cysteine through the phenylalanine, the CDR3 covers 13 amino acids. Solely the CDR3 DNA is kept, with 39 bases framed from the first base. Per the germline V gene, SNHLY is the CDR1 and FYNNEI is the CDR2.